There are a few counts of the clone carrying this T cell receptor (beta chain). Antigen: not known. A second PCR of 7 to 11 cycles used a sample-barcoded 5' primer and a J-beta primer mix. A template-switch adaptor with 12 random nucleotides tagged each cDNA molecule. TCRdb re-called the 5' RACE reads with MiXCR, one entry per CDR3 protein. Counted here are 1.4 million to 1.5 million distinct CDR3 sequences, 35% to 45% occurring once; the ten biggest clones make up 7.9%. The trim removed 4 bases at V and 5 bases at J, leaving 5 bases unmatched. Germline values: CDR1 SGHTA, CDR2 FQGNSA. The length of the CDR3 is 16 residues. This sample was included in a study of blood T cells in healthy people across ages. Findings of the study overall: Measured against age, TCR beta diversity per million T cells decreased in a roughly linear manner.

Sequenced material: blood. The receptor was isolated from a woman aged 18-35 years in good health. The chain recombines TRBV7-2 with TRBJ2-1; 13 bases match TRBD2. The CDR3, as DNA: TGTGCCAGCAGCTCCTCCGGGACTAGCGGGGACAATGAGCAGTTCTTC. Encoded protein: CASSSSGTSGDNEQFF.